These 25 T cell receptor beta chains share one sample of origin, sequenced in a study of T cells in Graves' hyperthyroidism and ophthalmopathy. It was RNA transcripts that yielded the amplified TCR beta CDR3 regions. During a first-round RT-PCR of the TCR CDR3, the HTBI primer set was used. TCRdb re-called the multiplex PCR reads with MiXCR, one entry per CDR3 protein. The data hold about 52,000 distinct CDR3 sequences, with roughly 50% observed a single time. Sample: blood. Receptors originate from a woman aged 45-59 years with Graves' ophthalmopathy.

This rearrangement joins TRBV20-1 to TRBJ2-5; D is perhaps TRBD1 or TRBD2 (6 bases each). This CDR3 has 15 residues. In germline, CDR1 is DFQATT, CDR2 SNEGSKA (reference sequence). Trimming cost V 7 bases and J 1 base, with 19 bases left between them. This chain's CDR3 is CSVGQGGQPQETQYF. CDR3 sequence (DNA): TGCAGTGTGGGGCAGGGAGGACAGCCCCAAGAGACCCAGTACTTC.

The rearrangement uses TRBV10-3 and TRBJ2-7; 7 nucleotides match TRBD2. CDR3 size: 15 residues. V gave up 2 bases and J gave up 6 bases; unmatched junction bases: 10. Germline assignment: CDR1 ENHRY and CDR2 SYGVKD. The CDR3 DNA is TGTGCCATCAGTGAGGACACGGCGGGAGTTGTCGAGCAGTACTTC. Translation: CAISEDTAGVVEQYF.

Comment on this clonotype: One junction end disagrees with the germline gene, perhaps due to a read error. The rearrangement links TRBV5-1 to TRBJ1-4; D remains unclear. Germline V gene sequence: CDR1 SGHRS, CDR2 YFSETQ. There are 20 residues in the CDR3. CDR3 coding DNA: TGCGCCAGCAGAGAAACCCCGGGCTCTCGACTTTCTGCAACTAATGAAAAACTGTCTTTT. Protein sequence: CASRETPGSRLSATNEKLSF.

This clonotype was counted many times. The chain recombines TRBV20-1 with TRBJ2-7, with D possibly TRBD2 on 7 matching bases. Germline-derived CDR1 and CDR2 are DFQATT and SNEGSKA (reference sequence). The V and J ends lost 4 bases and 2 bases respectively, with 21 bases between them. CDR3 length: 16 amino acids. The CDR3 is CSAKPLQGRGTYEQYF. The CDR3, as DNA: TGCAGTGCTAAGCCCCTTCAGGGGAGGGGCACCTACGAGCAGTACTTC.

This clonotype showed up just once. A read error may account for a junction end that differs from germline. V is TRBV7-6 and J is TRBJ2-7, with 7 positions matching TRBD2. This CDR3 has 18 residues. The germline CDR1 and CDR2 sequences are SGHVS and FNYEAQ. CDR3 protein: CAGSLARSLAGAVYEQYF. For the CDR3, the DNA is TGTGCCGGCAGCTTAGCCCGCTCCCTCGCGGGAGCGGTTTACGAGCAGTACTTT.

V gene TRBV2 combines with J gene TRBJ2-7; perhaps TRBD2 as D (6 bases). V was cut by 6 bases and J by 6 bases, with 18 bases left in between. This CDR3 is built from 14 residues. The V gene's germline CDR1 is SNHLY and CDR2 FYNNEI. Here the CDR3 reads CASRRPAGPGEQYF. The CDR3 DNA sequence: TGTGCCAGCAGAAGGCCCGCGGGGCCTGGCGAGCAGTACTTC.

The genes are TRBV7-2 and TRBJ2-7, with 7 bases matching TRBD2. Germline CDR1 SGHTA, CDR2 FQGNSA. CDR3 size: 14 residues. V lost 2 bases and J lost 4; bases outside the gene matches: 5. CDR3 protein: CASSLSGGLYEQYF. Written as DNA, the CDR3 is TGTGCCAGCAGCTTATCCGGGGGGTTGTACGAGCAGTACTTC.

This clonotype appeared many times. The chain joins TRBV6-1 to TRBJ2-5, with TRBD2 matching 10 bases. The germline gives CDR1 MNHNS, CDR2 SASEGT. J lost 3 bases, V lost 10 bases, and 8 bases had no gene match. This CDR3 has 14 amino acids. The DNA for the CDR3 is TGTGCCACCAAGCGGGGGGGCGGGGAAGAGACCCAGTACTTC. Translating it yields CATKRGGGEETQYF.

The sample holds one count of this clonotype. The CDR3 protein is CASSQGAGGTDTQYF. CDR3 DNA sequence: TGTGCCAGCAGCCAAGGGGCCGGGGGGACAGATACGCAGTATTTT. The genes are TRBV11-2 and TRBJ2-3; 7 nucleotides line up with TRBD2. Per germline, CDR1 SGHAT and CDR2 FQNNGV. The ends lost 5 bases at V and 3 bases at J; junction bases unmatched: 8. The CDR3 has 15 amino acids.

This clonotype was seen only once. The chain combines TRBV5-1 with TRBJ1-2; D remains unclear. Trimming stripped 0 bases from V and 12 bases from J, with 15 bases between. The CDR3 has 13 residues. CDR1 and CDR2 (germline): SGHRS, YFSETQ. The CDR3 here is CASSLDPGAGNTF. The CDR3 nucleotides are TGCGCCAGCAGCTTGGATCCCGGAGCTGGAAACACCTTC.

The chain is built from TRBV29-1 and TRBJ2-6, with 7 bases lining up with TRBD1. The CDR3 covers 14 residues. Losses at the gene ends were 2 bases for V and 3 bases for J; bases not matched to a gene: 1. Germline V lookup: CDR1 SQVTM, CDR2 ANQGSEA. In DNA form, the CDR3 reads TGCAGCGTTGAAAGGGGGCTTGGGGCCAACGTCCTGACTTTC. Its translation: CSVERGLGANVLTF.

This clonotype was seen a few times. The CDR3 does not end in the conserved phenylalanine or tryptophan, so this is likely a read error. The DNA is left out, because the CDR3 cannot be placed on it with certainty; the CDR3 is given as TCRdb lists it. This chain links TRBV6-4 with TRBJ2-6; TRBD1, as called in the table, went unchecked against the DNA. Germline lookup yields CDR1 MRHNA and CDR2 SNTAGT. The CDR3 is made up of 8 amino acids, end residues included. CDR3: CASSPGTS.

By sample share, this clonotype is medium-sized. This rearrangement joins TRBV10-2 to TRBJ1-3; D is unresolved. Germline lookup yields CDR1 WSHSY and CDR2 SAAADI. The CDR3 contains 12 residues. Trimming took off 7 bases at V and 0 bases at J, with 4 bases between the two ends. CDR3 region: CASKHSGNTIYF. DNA for the CDR3: TGCGCCAGCAAGCACTCTGGAAACACCATATATTTT.

The table lists this clonotype with many counts. The J gene is TRBJ2-5, the V gene TRBV7-7; 9 bases map to TRBD2. The germline V gene encodes CDR1 SSHAT and CDR2 FNYEAQ (reference sequence). V lost 5 bases to trimming and J lost 5 bases; unmatched junction nucleotides: 18. The length of the CDR3 is 18 residues. The CDR3 DNA follows: TGTGCCAGCAGCCCCATGTTCCTGGCGGGAGGGCCGGTGGAGACCCAGTACTTC. It encodes CASSPMFLAGGPVETQYF.

A note on this clonotype: A junction boundary mismatches the germline segment, possibly from a read error. V gene TRBV7-9 combines with J gene TRBJ1-5, with no clear D. From germline, CDR1 is SEHNR and CDR2 FQNEAQ (reference sequence). This CDR3 comprises 13 residues. CDR3 sequence reads: CASSLVGDQPQHF. The CDR3 nucleotides are TGCGCCAGCAGCTTAGTTGGGGATCAGCCCCAGCATTTT. Drawing the rest from reference TRBV7-9 and TRBJ1-5, the complete variable domain is DTGVSQNPRHKITKRGQNVTFRCDPISEHNRLYWYRQTLGQGPEFLTYFQNEAQLEKSRLLSDRFSAERPKGSFSTLEIQRTEQGDSAMYLCASSLVGDQPQHFGDGTRLSIL.

This clonotype has at least ten counts. The chain uses TRBV5-5 and TRBJ2-1, with D possibly matching TRBD1 (5 bases). There are 14 residues in the CDR3. Between the trimmed V and J ends, which lost 0 bases and 7 bases, there was a span of 11 bases. Germline assignment: CDR1 SGHKS and CDR2 YYEKEE (reference sequence). In DNA, the CDR3 is TGTGCCAGCAGCTTGGCTTCGAACAGGAATGAGCAGTTCTTC. Protein sequence: CASSLASNRNEQFF. Based on the CDR3 plus reference TRBV5-5 and TRBJ2-1, the full variable domain is DAGVTQSPTHLIKTRGQQVTLRCSPISGHKSVSWYQQVLGQGPQFIFQYYEKEERGRGNFPDRFSARQFPNYSSELNVNALLLGDSALYLCASSLASNRNEQFFGPGTRLTVL.

There are many counts of this clonotype. This sequence joins TRBV5-4 and TRBJ1-4; D ambiguous. Germline assignment: CDR1 SGHNT and CDR2 YYREEE (reference sequence). The CDR3 runs 16 residues. V was pared by 2 bases and J by 2 bases, with 13 bases between. CDR3 DNA: TGTGCCAGCAGCTTCGGACCGATACTTACTAATGAAAAACTGTTTTTT. It encodes CASSFGPILTNEKLFF.

This chain's CDR3 is CSARQGFVRGPGNEQFF. The CDR3 DNA is TGCAGTGCTAGACAGGGATTTGTGCGGGGGCCAGGGAATGAGCAGTTCTTC. The V gene is TRBV20-1, the J gene TRBJ2-1; perhaps TRBD2 as D (7 bases). The CDR3 has 17 amino acids. The V and J ends lost 2 bases and 7 bases respectively, with 24 bases between them. Germline V gives CDR1 DFQATT, CDR2 SNEGSKA (reference sequence).

This chain uses TRBV29-1 with TRBJ1-1; D is perhaps TRBD1 (6 bases). CDR1 is SQVTM and CDR2 is ANQGSEA in the germline V gene. The CDR3 consists of 12 residues. Trimming shortened V by 4 bases and J by 3 bases, and 9 bases separated the two germline ends. The chain's CDR3 is CSVVGADTEAFF. In DNA, the CDR3 is TGCAGCGTTGTGGGGGCCGACACTGAAGCTTTCTTT.

This clonotype was recorded many times. This chain joins TRBV12-3 or TRBV12-4 and TRBJ2-5; D may match TRBD1 or TRBD2 (6 bases each). Trimming stripped 4 bases from V and 1 base from J, with 16 bases between. This CDR3 has 16 amino acids. The CDR3 protein is CASSYRAGNPQETQYF. The CDR3 bases are TGTGCCAGCAGTTACAGGGCGGGGAACCCCCAAGAGACCCAGTACTTC.

As concerns this clonotype: A junction boundary mismatches the germline segment, possibly from a read error. V is TRBV7-7 and J is TRBJ2-2, with a possible D match to TRBD1 (5 bases). In germline, CDR1 is SSHAT, CDR2 FNYEAQ (reference sequence). CDR3 size: 14 residues. The CDR3 coding sequence is TGTGCTAGCAGCTTGGGGCGGATAACCGGGGAGCTGTTTTTT. Amino acid sequence: CASSLGRITGELFF.

This clonotype was picked up many times. The rearrangement joins TRBV11-2 to TRBJ1-3, with TRBD1 identical over 7 bases. Losses at the gene ends were 5 bases for V and 0 bases for J; bases not matched to a gene: 1. CDR1 is SGHAT and CDR2 is FQNNGV in the germline V gene. This CDR3 has 14 residues. The CDR3 loop is CASSTGVSGNTIYF. Written as DNA, the CDR3 is TGTGCCAGCAGCACAGGGGTCTCTGGAAACACCATATATTTT.

This clonotype was picked up many times. The chain recombines TRBV5-1 with TRBJ1-2, with 7 positions matching TRBD1. With 0 bases clipped from V and 0 bases from J, the junction kept 2 bases outside the gene matches. The CDR3 runs to 15 residues. Germline values: CDR1 SGHRS, CDR2 YFSETQ. CDR3 nucleotides: TGCGCCAGCAGCTTGGGTGGGACAGCTAACTATGGCTACACCTTC. Encoded protein: CASSLGGTANYGYTF.

About this clonotype: Germline is not matched at one junction end, which may reflect a read error. This chain connects TRBV20-1 to TRBJ2-1; 8 bases line up with TRBD2. The CDR3 runs 13 residues. The germline gives CDR1 DFQATT, CDR2 SNEGSKA (reference sequence). DNA of the CDR3: TGCAGTGCCCGAGGGAGCGGGAGCAATCAGCAGTTCTTC. This sequence encodes CSARGSGSNQQFF.

This clonotype was observed at least ten times. This sequence joins TRBV19 and TRBJ1-2; D is unclear. V lost 3 bases and J lost 1, with 18 bases in between. Germline V gene sequence: CDR1 LNHDA, CDR2 SQIVND (reference sequence). The length of the CDR3 is 17 residues. CDR3 in amino acids: CASSIGSFARGNYGYTF. In nucleotides, the CDR3 is TGTGCCAGTAGTATCGGGTCGTTTGCCCGCGGTAACTATGGCTACACCTTC.